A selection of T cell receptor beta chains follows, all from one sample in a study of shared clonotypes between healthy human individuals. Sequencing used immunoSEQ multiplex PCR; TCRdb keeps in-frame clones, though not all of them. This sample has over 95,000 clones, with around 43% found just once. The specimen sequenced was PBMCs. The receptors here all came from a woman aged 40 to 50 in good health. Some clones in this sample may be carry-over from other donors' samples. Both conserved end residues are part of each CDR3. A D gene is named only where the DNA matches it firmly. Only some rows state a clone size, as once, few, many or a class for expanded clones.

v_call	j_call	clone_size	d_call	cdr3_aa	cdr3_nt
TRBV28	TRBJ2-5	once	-	CASSEAGGQGYETQYF	TGTGCCAGCAGTGAAGCGGGGGGACAGGGGTATGAGACCCAGTACTTC
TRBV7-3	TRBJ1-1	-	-	CASSLLGGSAEAFF	TGTGCCAGCAGCTTACTGGGAGGCAGTGCTGAAGCTTTCTTT
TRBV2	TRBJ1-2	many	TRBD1	CASSVTQGDYGYTF	TGTGCCAGCAGTGTTACGCAGGGGGACTATGGCTACACCTTC
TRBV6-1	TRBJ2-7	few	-	CASSESEIYEQYF	TGTGCCAGCAGTGAGTCGGAAATCTACGAGCAGTACTTC
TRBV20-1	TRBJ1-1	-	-	CSASFNPEAFF	TGCAGTGCTAGCTTTAACCCTGAAGCTTTCTTT
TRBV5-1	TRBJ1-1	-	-	CASSLPTAEAFF	TGCGCCAGCAGCCTACCTACAGCTGAAGCTTTCTTT
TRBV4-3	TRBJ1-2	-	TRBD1	CASSHNTGGDNYGYTF	TGCGCCAGCAGCCATAACACAGGGGGAGATAACTATGGCTACACCTTC
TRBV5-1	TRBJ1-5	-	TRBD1	CASSWTGGNQPQHF	TGCGCCAGCAGCTGGACAGGGGGCAATCAGCCCCAGCATTTT
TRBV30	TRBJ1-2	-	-	CAWGVGRGSNYGYTF	TGTGCCTGGGGTGTAGGTAGGGGGAGTAACTATGGCTACACCTTC
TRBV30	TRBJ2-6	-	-	CAWSPEAGANVLTF	TGTGCCTGGAGCCCGGAGGCTGGGGCCAACGTCCTGACTTTC
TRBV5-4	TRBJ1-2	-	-	CASSSRGRLYGYTF	TGTGCCAGCAGCTCCCGGGGGAGGCTCTATGGCTACACCTTC
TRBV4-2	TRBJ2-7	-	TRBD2	CASSPGTSGGSTYEQYF	TGTGCCAGCAGCCCGGGGACTAGCGGGGGAAGTACCTACGAGCAGTACTTC
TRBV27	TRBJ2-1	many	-	CASRTTGSAYNEQFF	TGTGCCAGCAGGACCACAGGGTCAGCCTACAATGAGCAGTTCTTC
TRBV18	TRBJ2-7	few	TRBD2	CASSDGLAGYEQYF	TGTGCCAGCTCAGACGGACTAGCGGGCTACGAGCAGTACTTC
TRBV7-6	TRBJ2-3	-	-	CASSPGTSTDTQYF	TGTGCCAGCAGCCCAGGTACTAGCACAGATACGCAGTATTTT
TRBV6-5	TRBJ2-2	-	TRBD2	CASSYSSSGSRELFF	TGTGCCAGCAGTTACTCGAGTAGCGGGAGTAGGGAGCTGTTTTTT
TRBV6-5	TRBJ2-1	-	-	CASSLRENNEQFF	TGTGCCAGCAGTTTGCGGGAAAACAATGAGCAGTTCTTC
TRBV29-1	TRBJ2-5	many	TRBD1	CSAVPGQGARETQYF	TGCAGCGCCGTACCCGGACAGGGGGCAAGGGAGACCCAGTACTTC
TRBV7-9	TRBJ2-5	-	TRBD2	CASIASGRAGETQYF	TGTGCCAGCATCGCAAGCGGGAGGGCCGGAGAGACCCAGTACTTC
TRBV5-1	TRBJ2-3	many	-	CASSFAEGASDTQYF	TGCGCCAGCAGCTTCGCGGAGGGGGCATCGGATACGCAGTATTTT
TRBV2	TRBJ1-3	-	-	CAGRQDSGNTIYF	TGTGCCGGCCGACAGGACTCTGGAAACACCATATATTTT
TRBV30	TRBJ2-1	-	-	CAWRAGGEQFF	TGTGCCTGGAGGGCTGGGGGTGAGCAGTTCTTC
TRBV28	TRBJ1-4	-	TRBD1	CASSGGTATNEKLFF	TGTGCCAGCAGTGGCGGGACAGCAACTAATGAAAAACTGTTTTTT
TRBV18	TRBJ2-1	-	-	CASSRTYSTVGEQFF	TGTGCCAGCTCACGTACGTATTCGACGGTGGGTGAGCAGTTCTTC
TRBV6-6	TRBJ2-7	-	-	CASGRTSTREQYF	TGTGCCAGCGGACGGACTTCCACGCGGGAGCAGTACTTC
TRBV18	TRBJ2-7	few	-	CASSPRRGSGEQYF	TGTGCCAGCTCACCACGAAGGGGATCAGGCGAGCAGTACTTC
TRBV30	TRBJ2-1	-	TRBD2	CAWSGPGGDNEQFF	TGTGCCTGGAGTGGGCCGGGAGGGGACAATGAGCAGTTCTTC
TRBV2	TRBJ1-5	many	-	CASSELVGSNQPQHF	TGTGCCAGCAGTGAACTTGTAGGGTCCAATCAGCCCCAGCATTTT
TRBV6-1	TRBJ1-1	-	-	CASSEFKGYTEAFF	TGTGCCAGCAGTGAATTTAAGGGTTACACTGAAGCTTTCTTT
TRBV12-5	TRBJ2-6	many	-	CASGLDMGSGANVLTF	TGTGCTAGTGGTTTGGACATGGGCTCTGGGGCCAACGTCCTGACTTTC
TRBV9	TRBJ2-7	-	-	CASSAGVQESSYEQYF	TGTGCCAGCAGCGCGGGGGTTCAGGAGAGCTCCTACGAGCAGTACTTC
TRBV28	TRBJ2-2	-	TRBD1	CASSFRTGLGELFF	TGTGCCAGCAGTTTTCGGACAGGGCTGGGGGAGCTGTTTTTT
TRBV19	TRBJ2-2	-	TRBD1	CASSGQGGNTGELFF	TGTGCCAGTAGCGGACAGGGGGGGAACACCGGGGAGCTGTTTTTT
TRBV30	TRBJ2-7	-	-	CAWSGVVPLEQYF	TGTGCCTGGAGTGGAGTAGTTCCACTCGAGCAGTACTTC
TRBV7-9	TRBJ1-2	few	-	CASSTPGAVYGYTF	TGTGCCAGCAGCACACCCGGGGCAGTCTATGGCTACACCTTC
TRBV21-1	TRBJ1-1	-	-	CASSRRDRGAPMAFF	TGTGCCAGCAGCAGACGGGACAGGGGCGCCCCTATGGCTTTCTTT
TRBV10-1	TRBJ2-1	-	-	CASSERNEQFF	TGCGCCAGCAGTGAGCGCAATGAGCAGTTCTTC
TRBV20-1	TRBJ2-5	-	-	CSAGITETQYF	TGCAGTGCTGGGATTACGGAGACCCAGTACTTC
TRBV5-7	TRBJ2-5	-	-	CASSLASGQETQYF	TGTGCCAGCAGCTTAGCCTCGGGTCAAGAGACCCAGTACTTC
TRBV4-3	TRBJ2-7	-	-	CASSQPRVGSYEQYF	TGCGCCAGCAGCCAACCGCGGGTTGGCTCCTACGAGCAGTACTTC
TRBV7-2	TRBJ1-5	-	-	CASSLYLTDQPQHF	TGTGCCAGCAGCTTATACCTAACAGATCAGCCCCAGCATTTT
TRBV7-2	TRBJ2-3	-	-	CASSPHPVDTQYF	TGTGCCAGCAGCCCCCACCCCGTCGATACGCAGTATTTT
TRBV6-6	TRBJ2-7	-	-	CASSPSGLAYEQYF	TGTGCCAGCAGCCCATCGGGACTCGCCTACGAGCAGTACTTC
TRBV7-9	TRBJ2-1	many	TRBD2	CASSLASGRSYNEQFF	TGTGCCAGCAGCTTAGCTAGCGGGAGGTCCTACAATGAGCAGTTCTTC
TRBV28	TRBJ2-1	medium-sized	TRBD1	CASSPLFGTGFYNEQFF	TGTGCCAGCAGTCCGCTCTTCGGGACAGGGTTCTACAATGAGCAGTTCTTC
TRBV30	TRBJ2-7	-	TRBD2	CAWSVAGGREQYF	TGTGCCTGGAGTGTAGCGGGGGGCAGGGAGCAGTACTTC
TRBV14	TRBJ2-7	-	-	CASSIGTFEQYF	TGCGCCAGCAGCATAGGGACGTTCGAGCAGTACTTC
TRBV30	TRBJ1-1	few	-	CAWSRNRDTEAFF	TGTGCCTGGAGTCGAAACAGGGACACTGAAGCTTTCTTT